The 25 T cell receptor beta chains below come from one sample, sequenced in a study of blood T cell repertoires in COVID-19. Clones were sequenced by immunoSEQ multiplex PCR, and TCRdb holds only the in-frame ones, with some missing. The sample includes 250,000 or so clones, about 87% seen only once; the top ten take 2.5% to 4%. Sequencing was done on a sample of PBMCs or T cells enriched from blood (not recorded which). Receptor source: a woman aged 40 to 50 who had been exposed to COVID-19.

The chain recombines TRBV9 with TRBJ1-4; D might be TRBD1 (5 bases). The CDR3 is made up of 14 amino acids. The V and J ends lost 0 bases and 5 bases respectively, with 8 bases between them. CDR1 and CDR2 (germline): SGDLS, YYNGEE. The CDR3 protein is CASSVAGGNEKLFF. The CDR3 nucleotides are TGTGCCAGCAGCGTAGCGGGGGGGAATGAAAAACTGTTTTTT. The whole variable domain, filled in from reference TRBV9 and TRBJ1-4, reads DSGVTQTPKHLITATGQRVTLRCSPRSGDLSVYWYQQSLDQGLQFLIQYYNGEERAKGNILERFSAQQFPDLHSELNLSSLELGDSALYFCASSVAGGNEKLFFGSGTQLSVL.

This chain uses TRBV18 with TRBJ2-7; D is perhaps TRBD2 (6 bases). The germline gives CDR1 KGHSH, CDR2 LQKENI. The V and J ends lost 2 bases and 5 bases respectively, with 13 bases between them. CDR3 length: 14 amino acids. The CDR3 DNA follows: TGTGCCAGCTCACCAGGGGCGCGGGGTCACGAGCAGTACGTC. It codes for CASSPGARGHEQYV.

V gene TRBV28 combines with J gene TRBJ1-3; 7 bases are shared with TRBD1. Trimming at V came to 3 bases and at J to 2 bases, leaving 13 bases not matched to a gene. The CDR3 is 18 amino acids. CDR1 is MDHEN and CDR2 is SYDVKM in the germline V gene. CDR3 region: CASSLPRQGRSAGNTIYF. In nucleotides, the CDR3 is TGTGCCAGCAGTTTGCCCCGACAGGGTCGAAGCGCTGGAAACACCATATATTTT.

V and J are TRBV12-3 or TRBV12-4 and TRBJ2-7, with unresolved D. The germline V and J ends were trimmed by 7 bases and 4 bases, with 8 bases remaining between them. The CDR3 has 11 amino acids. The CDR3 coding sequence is TGTGCCAGCAAAACCGGGTACGAGCAGTACTTC. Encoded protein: CASKTGYEQYF.

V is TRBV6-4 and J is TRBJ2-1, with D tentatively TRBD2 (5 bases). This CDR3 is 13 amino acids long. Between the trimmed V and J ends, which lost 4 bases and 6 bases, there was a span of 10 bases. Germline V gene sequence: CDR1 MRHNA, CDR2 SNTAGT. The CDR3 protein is CASSGSSSNEQFF. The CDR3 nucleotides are TGTGCCAGCAGTGGCTCTAGCAGCAATGAGCAGTTCTTC.

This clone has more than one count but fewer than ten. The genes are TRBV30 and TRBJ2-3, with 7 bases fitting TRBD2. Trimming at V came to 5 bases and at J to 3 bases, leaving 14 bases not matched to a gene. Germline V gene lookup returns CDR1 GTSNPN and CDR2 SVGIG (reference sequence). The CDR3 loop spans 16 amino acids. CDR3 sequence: CAWALDGRILTDTQYF. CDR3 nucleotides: TGTGCCTGGGCTTTGGACGGGAGGATCTTGACAGATACGCAGTATTTT. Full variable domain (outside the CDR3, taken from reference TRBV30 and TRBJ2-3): SQTIHQWPATLVQPVGSPLSLECTVEGTSNPNLYWYRQAAGRGLQLLFYSVGIGQISSEVPQNLSASRPQDRQFILSSKKLLLSDSGFYLCAWALDGRILTDTQYFGPGTRLTVL.

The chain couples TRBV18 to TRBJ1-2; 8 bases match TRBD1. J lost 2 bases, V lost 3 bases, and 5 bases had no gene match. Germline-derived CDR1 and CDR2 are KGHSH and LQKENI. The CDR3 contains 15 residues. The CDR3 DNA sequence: TGTGCCAGCTCACCCAGGACAGGGAACAACTATGGCTACACCTTC. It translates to CASSPRTGNNYGYTF.

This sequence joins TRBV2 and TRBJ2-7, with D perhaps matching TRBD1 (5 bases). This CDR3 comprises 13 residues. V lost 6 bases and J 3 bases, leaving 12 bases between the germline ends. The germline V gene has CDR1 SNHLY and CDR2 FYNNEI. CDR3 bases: TGTGCCAGCAGGGTCGGCAGGGACTACGAGCAGTACGTC. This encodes CASRVGRDYEQYV.

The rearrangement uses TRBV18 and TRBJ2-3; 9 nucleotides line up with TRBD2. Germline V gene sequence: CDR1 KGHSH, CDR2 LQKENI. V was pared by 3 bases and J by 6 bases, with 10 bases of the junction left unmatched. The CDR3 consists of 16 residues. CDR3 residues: CASSPSLAGTKDTQYF. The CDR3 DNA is TGTGCCAGCTCACCCTCGCTAGCGGGGACCAAGGATACGCAGTATTTT.

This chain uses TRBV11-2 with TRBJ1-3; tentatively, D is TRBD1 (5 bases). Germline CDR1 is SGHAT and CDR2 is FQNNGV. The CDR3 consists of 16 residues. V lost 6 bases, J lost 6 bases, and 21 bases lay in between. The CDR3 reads CASRPSGRAGINTIYF. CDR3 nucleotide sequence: TGTGCCAGCAGGCCCTCAGGAAGGGCAGGGATAAACACCATATATTTT.

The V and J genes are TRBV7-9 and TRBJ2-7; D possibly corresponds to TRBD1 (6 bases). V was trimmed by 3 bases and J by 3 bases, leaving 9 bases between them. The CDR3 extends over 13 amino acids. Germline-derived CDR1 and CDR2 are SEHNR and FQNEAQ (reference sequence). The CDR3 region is CASSFQGNYEQYF. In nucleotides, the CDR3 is TGTGCCAGCAGCTTTCAGGGGAACTACGAGCAGTACTTC.

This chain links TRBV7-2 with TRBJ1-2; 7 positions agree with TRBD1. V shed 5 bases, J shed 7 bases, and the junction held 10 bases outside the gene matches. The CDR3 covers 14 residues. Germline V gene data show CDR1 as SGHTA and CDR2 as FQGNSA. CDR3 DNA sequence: TGTGCCAGCAGCCCAACGACAGGGCTTGGTGGCTACACCTTC. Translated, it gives CASSPTTGLGGYTF.

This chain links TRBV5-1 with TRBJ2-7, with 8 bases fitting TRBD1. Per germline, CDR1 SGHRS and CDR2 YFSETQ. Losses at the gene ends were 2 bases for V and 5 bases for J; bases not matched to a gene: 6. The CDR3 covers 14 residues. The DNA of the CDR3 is TGCGCCAGCAGCTTCGGACAGGGTGGCCACGAGCAGTACTTC. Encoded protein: CASSFGQGGHEQYF.

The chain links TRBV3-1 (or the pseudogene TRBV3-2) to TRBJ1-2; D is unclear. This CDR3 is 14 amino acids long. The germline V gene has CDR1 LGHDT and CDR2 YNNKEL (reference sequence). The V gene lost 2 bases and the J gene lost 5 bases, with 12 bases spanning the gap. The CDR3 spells CASSQSPFYYGYTF. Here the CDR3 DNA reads TGTGCCAGCAGCCAATCCCCGTTTTATTATGGCTACACCTTC.

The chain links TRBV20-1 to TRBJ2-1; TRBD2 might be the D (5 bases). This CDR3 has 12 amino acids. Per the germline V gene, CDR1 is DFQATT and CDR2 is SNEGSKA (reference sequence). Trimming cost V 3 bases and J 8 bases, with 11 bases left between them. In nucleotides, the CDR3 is TGCAGTGCTAGTTCGAGTAGCGATGAGCAGTTCTTC. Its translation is CSASSSSDEQFF.

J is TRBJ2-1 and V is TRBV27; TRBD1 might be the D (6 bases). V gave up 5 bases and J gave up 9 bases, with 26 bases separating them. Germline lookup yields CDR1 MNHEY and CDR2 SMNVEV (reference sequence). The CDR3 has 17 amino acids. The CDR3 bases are TGTGCCAGCAGTCTCAACTCCCACAGGGCCGCCTTCCTTGAGCAGTTCTTC. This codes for CASSLNSHRAAFLEQFF.

The CDR3, as DNA: TGTGCCAGCAGCTTAGGCTGGAGAGCGAAAGAGACCCAGTACTTC. Its protein is CASSLGWRAKETQYF. J is TRBJ2-5 and V is TRBV11-2, with no clear D. Deletions cut 1 base from V and 3 bases from J, with 12 bases between. Germline V gene data show CDR1 as SGHAT and CDR2 as FQNNGV. This CDR3 region has 15 residues.

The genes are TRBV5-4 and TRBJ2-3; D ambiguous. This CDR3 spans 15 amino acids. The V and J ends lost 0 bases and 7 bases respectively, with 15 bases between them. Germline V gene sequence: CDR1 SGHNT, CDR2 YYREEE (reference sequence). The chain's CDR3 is CASSLDSSHGHTQYF. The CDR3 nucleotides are TGTGCCAGCAGCTTGGATTCGTCGCATGGGCATACGCAGTATTTT.

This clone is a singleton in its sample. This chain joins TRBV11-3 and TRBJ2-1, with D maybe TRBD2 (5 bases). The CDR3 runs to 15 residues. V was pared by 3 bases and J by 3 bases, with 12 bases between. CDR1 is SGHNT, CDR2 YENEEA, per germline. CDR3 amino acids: CASSFSRGNYNEQFF. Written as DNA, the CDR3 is TGTGCCAGCAGCTTTAGCCGGGGAAACTACAATGAGCAGTTCTTC.

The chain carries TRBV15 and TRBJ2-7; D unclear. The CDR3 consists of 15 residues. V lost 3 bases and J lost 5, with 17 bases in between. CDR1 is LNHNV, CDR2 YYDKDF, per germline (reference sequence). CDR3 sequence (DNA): TGTGCCACCAGCAGCCCGGGTTCTCTTATCCACGAGCAGTACTTC. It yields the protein CATSSPGSLIHEQYF.

The CDR3 coding sequence is TGTGCCTGGAGGGGAACAGGGTACGACGAGCAGTACTTC. It codes for CAWRGTGYDEQYF. The gene calls are TRBV30 and TRBJ2-7; tentative D call: TRBD1 (6 bases). CDR1 and CDR2 (germline): GTSNPN, SVGIG (reference sequence). The CDR3 covers 13 residues. Trimming removed 3 bases at V and 5 bases at J, with 14 bases between.

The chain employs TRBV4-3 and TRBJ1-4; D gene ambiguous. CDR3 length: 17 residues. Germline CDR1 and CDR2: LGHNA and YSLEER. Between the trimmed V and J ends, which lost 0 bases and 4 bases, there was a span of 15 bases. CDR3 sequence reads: CASSQDGGPQFNEKLFF. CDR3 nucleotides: TGCGCCAGCAGCCAAGATGGAGGACCTCAATTTAATGAAAAACTGTTTTTT.

The CDR3 sequence is CASKLQTGGNTEAFF. The CDR3 DNA follows: TGCGCCAGCAAACTTCAAACGGGGGGGAACACTGAAGCTTTCTTT. The chain links TRBV5-1 to TRBJ1-1; TRBD1 is a possible D gene (5 bases). Trimming took 6 bases from V and 1 from J, leaving 16 bases between them. CDR3 length: 15 amino acids. The germline V gene encodes CDR1 SGHRS and CDR2 YFSETQ.

CDR3 amino acids: CSVWTGSGELFF. The CDR3 DNA follows: TGCAGCGTTTGGACAGGGTCCGGGGAGCTGTTTTTT. The chain combines TRBV29-1 with TRBJ2-2, with TRBD1 matching over 8 bases. The CDR3 runs to 12 residues. The V segment lost 5 bases and the J segment 6 bases; nucleotides outside the gene matches: 2. The germline CDR1 and CDR2 sequences are SQVTM and ANQGSEA.

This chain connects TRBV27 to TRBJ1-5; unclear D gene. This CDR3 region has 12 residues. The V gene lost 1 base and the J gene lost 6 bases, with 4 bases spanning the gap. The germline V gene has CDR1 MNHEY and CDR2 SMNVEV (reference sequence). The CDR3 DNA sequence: TGTGCCAGCAGTTTATACGGTCAGCCCCAGCATTTT. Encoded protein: CASSLYGQPQHF.